The rows below give T cell receptor beta chains drawn from one sample of a study of blood T cell repertoires in COVID-19. Assay used: immunoSEQ multiplex PCR; TCRdb lists only in-frame clones, some missing. The repertoire holds some 160,000 clones, with roughly nine tenths as singletons. The sample taken for sequencing was peripheral blood. The source is a man between 60 and 75 years old with acute or convalescent COVID-19. CDR3s include the opening cysteine and the closing phenylalanine or tryptophan. D genes are given only for firm matches. The size entry is marked missing in some rows and otherwise reads once, few, many or a size class.

V gene,J gene,D gene,clone size,CDR3 protein,CDR3 DNA
TRBV4-1,TRBJ2-3,.,.,CASSQTFPLGGDTQYF,TGCGCCAGCAGCCAGACCTTCCCCCTAGGAGGAGATACGCAGTATTTT
TRBV6-2/TRBV6-3,TRBJ2-7,.,.,CASSYDSQGGPGEQYF,TGTGCCAGCAGTTACGACTCTCAGGGGGGCCCGGGAGAGCAGTACTTC
TRBV19,TRBJ2-7,.,.,CASSIGQFGTGEQYF,TGTGCCAGTAGTATCGGACAGTTTGGAACTGGCGAGCAGTACTTC
TRBV6-1,TRBJ1-2,.,.,CASSEGSTNYGYTF,TGTGCCAGCAGTGAAGGGTCTACTAACTATGGCTACACCTTC
TRBV24-1,TRBJ2-1,TRBD1,.,CATSVTDRGVNEQFF,TGTGCCACCAGTGTCACGGACAGGGGGGTCAATGAGCAGTTCTTC
TRBV5-1,TRBJ2-1,.,.,CASSFRGSSYNEQFF,TGCGCCAGCAGCTTTAGAGGGAGCTCCTACAATGAGCAGTTCTTC
TRBV21-1,TRBJ1-1,.,.,CASSKAPTGSRYYKVWKIVAFF,TGTGCCAGCAGCAAAGCGCCGACAGGGTCGCGTTATTATAAAGTTTGGAAGATTGTTGCTTTCTTT
TRBV29-1,TRBJ1-4,TRBD1,.,CSARGTAYRGEKLFF,TGCAGCGCTCGCGGGACAGCCTACAGGGGTGAAAAACTGTTTTTT
TRBV12-3/TRBV12-4,TRBJ2-5,.,few,CASSLGTKETQYF,TGTGCCAGCAGTTTAGGGACAAAGGAGACCCAGTACTTC
TRBV14,TRBJ2-7,TRBD2,.,CASSQRLTTSGSYEQYF,TGTGCCAGCAGCCAAAGGCTAACCACTAGCGGTTCCTACGAGCAGTACTTC
TRBV18,TRBJ1-1,TRBD1,.,CASSLGQEAFF,TGTGCCAGCTCCTTGGGACAGGAAGCTTTCTTT